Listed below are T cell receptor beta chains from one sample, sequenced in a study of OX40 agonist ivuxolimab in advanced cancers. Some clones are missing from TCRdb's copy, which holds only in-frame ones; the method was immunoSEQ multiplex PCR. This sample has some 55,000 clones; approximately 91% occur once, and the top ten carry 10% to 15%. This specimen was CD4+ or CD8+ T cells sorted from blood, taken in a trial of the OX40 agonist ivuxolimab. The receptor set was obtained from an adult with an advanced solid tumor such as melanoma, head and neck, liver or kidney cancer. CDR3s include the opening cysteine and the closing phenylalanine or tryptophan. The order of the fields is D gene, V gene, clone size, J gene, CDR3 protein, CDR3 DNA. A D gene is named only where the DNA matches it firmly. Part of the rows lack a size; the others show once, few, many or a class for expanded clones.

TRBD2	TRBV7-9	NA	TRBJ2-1	CASSSRLAGRYNEQFF	TGTGCCAGCAGCTCCAGACTAGCGGGACGGTACAATGAGCAGTTCTTC
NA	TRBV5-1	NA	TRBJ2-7	CASTRDWSSYEQYF	TGCGCCAGCACCCGGGACTGGAGCTCCTACGAGCAGTACTTC
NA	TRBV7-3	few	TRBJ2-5	CASSSDYQETQYF	TGTGCCAGCAGCTCGGACTACCAAGAGACCCAGTACTTC
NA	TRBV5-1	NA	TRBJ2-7	CASSLDREVEQYF	TGCGCCAGCAGCTTGGACAGGGAAGTTGAGCAGTACTTC
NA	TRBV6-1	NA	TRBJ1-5	CASSVRQVNQPQHF	TGTGCCAGCAGTGTCCGCCAGGTAAATCAGCCCCAGCATTTT
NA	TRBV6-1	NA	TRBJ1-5	CASSREGQPQHF	TGTGCCAGTTCGCGGGAAGGTCAGCCCCAGCATTTT
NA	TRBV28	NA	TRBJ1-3	CASSPTGTILSGNTIYF	TGTGCCAGCAGTCCGACCGGGACAATACTCTCTGGAAACACCATATATTTT
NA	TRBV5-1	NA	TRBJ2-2	CASSFRSPGRLNTGELFF	TGCGCCAGCAGCTTTCGGAGCCCCGGACGGCTGAACACCGGGGAGCTGTTTTTT
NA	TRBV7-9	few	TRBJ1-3	CASSSAGNTIYF	TGTGCCAGCAGCTCCGCTGGAAACACCATATATTTT
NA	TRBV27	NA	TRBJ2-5	CASSSDRFRETQYF	TGTGCCAGCAGTTCTGACAGGTTCAGAGAGACCCAGTACTTC
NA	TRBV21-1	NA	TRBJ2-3	CASTRVPYF	TGTGCCAGCACCCGGGTCCCGTATTTT
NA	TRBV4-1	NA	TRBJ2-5	CASSQGAGRETQYF	TGCGCCAGCAGCCAAGGCGCTGGCCGAGAGACCCAGTACTTC
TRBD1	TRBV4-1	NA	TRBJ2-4	CASSHPGQGAIIQYF	TGCGCCAGCAGCCACCCTGGACAGGGGGCAATTATTCAGTACTTC
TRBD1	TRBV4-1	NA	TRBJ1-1	CASSQGRGDRAWFTEAFF	TGCGCCAGCAGCCAAGGGAGGGGGGACAGGGCCTGGTTCACTGAAGCTTTCTTT
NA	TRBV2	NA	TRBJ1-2	CASSEFGGTNYGYTF	TGTGCCAGCAGTGAGTTTGGGGGGACAAATTATGGCTACACCTTC
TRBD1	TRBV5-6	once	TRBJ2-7	CASSPRWTGLYEQYF	TGTGCCAGCAGCCCGAGGTGGACAGGGCTCTACGAGCAGTACTTC
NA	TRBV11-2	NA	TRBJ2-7	CASSFNQGLSYEQYF	TGTGCCAGCAGCTTTAACCAGGGGCTCTCCTACGAGCAGTACTTC
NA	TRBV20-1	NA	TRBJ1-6	CSASSASPLHF	TGCAGTGCTAGCTCCGCTTCACCCCTCCACTTT
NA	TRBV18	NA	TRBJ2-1	CASSPPLVAEGHNEQFF	TGTGCCAGCTCACCACCCTTAGTAGCGGAGGGGCACAATGAGCAGTTCTTC
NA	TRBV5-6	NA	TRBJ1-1	CASSLGALGTEAFF	TGTGCCAGCAGCTTGGGGGCTCTGGGGACTGAAGCTTTCTTT
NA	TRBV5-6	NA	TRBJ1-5	CASSYGTTRNQPQHF	TGTGCCAGCAGCTACGGGACAACTCGCAATCAGCCCCAGCATTTT
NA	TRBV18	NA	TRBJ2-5	CASSPSRGREFQETQYF	TGTGCCAGCTCACCCTCGAGGGGGAGGGAGTTTCAAGAGACCCAGTACTTC
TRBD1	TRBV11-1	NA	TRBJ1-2	CASSPETGAGYTF	TGTGCCAGCAGCCCTGAGACAGGGGCGGGCTACACCTTC
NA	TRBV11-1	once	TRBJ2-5	CASSLGPAQETQYF	TGTGCCAGCAGCTTGGGACCCGCCCAGGAGACCCAGTACTTC
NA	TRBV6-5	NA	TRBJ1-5	CASSYGGMGNQPQHF	TGTGCCAGCAGTTACGGGGGAATGGGCAATCAGCCCCAGCATTTT
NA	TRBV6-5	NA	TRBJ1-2	CASSLAGSDGYTF	TGTGCCAGCAGTTTAGCAGGCTCTGATGGCTACACCTTC
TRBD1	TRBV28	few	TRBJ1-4	CASSPWTGGNEKLFF	TGTGCCAGCAGTCCCTGGACAGGGGGTAATGAAAAACTGTTTTTT
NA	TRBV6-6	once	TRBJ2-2	CASQGLWSNTGELFF	TGTGCCAGCCAAGGTCTCTGGTCGAACACCGGGGAGCTGTTTTTT
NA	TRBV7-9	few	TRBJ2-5	CASSLRTAQETQYF	TGTGCCAGCAGCTTAAGGACAGCACAAGAGACCCAGTACTTC
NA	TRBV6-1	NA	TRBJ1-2	CASSEQGTSYGYTF	TGTGCCAGCAGTGAACAGGGGACCTCCTATGGCTACACCTTC
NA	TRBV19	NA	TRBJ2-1	CASSSDNYNEQFF	TGTGCCAGTAGTTCCGATAATTACAATGAGCAGTTCTTC
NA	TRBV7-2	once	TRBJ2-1	CASSLSQANNEQFF	TGTGCCAGCAGCTTATCCCAGGCAAACAATGAGCAGTTCTTC
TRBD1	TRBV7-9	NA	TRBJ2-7	CASSRRTGEYEQYF	TGTGCCAGCAGCCGGCGGACAGGGGAATACGAGCAGTACTTC
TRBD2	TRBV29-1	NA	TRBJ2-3	CSVDPPGLADTDTQYF	TGCAGCGTTGACCCCCCGGGACTAGCGGACACAGATACGCAGTATTTT
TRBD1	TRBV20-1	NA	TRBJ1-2	CSARGGRGYTF	TGCAGTGCCAGGGGGGGCCGGGGCTACACCTTC
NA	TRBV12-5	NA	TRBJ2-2	CASGLVIGAYTGELFF	TGTGCTAGTGGTTTGGTAATCGGGGCCTACACCGGGGAGCTGTTTTTT
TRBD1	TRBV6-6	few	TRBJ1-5	CASSYGDRGNQPQHF	TGTGCCAGCAGTTACGGGGACAGGGGGAATCAGCCCCAGCATTTT
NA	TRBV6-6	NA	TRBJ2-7	CASSSSDPRGEQYF	NA
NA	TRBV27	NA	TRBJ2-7	CASSRLRGPSYEQYF	TGTGCCAGCAGTCGCCTTCGGGGGCCCTCCTACGAGCAGTACTTC
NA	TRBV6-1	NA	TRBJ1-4	CASRRSPERGEKLFF	TGTGCCAGTCGAAGGAGCCCCGAACGGGGTGAAAAACTGTTTTTT
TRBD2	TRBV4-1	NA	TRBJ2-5	CASSQDPSGGGTQYF	TGCGCCAGCAGCCAAGACCCTAGCGGGGGCGGGACCCAGTACTTC
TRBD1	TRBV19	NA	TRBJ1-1	CASSVDRATEAFF	TGTGCCAGTAGTGTCGACAGGGCCACTGAAGCTTTCTTT
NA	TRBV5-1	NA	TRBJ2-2	CASSRRRGAETGELFF	TGCGCCAGCAGCCGAAGGAGGGGGGCAGAGACCGGGGAGCTGTTTTTT
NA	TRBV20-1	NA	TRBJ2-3	CSARAPDTQYF	TGCAGTGCTAGGGCTCCAGATACGCAGTATTTT
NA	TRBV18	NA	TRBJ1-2	CASSPPSRYGYTF	TGTGCCAGCTCACCTCCTAGTCGATATGGCTACACCTTC
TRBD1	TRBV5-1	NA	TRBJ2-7	CASSPTGTGVYEQYF	TGCGCCAGCAGCCCGACCGGGACAGGGGTCTACGAGCAGTACTTC
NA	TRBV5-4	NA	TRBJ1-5	CASSPQGGAQPQHF	TGCGCCAGCAGCCCCCAAGGGGGGGCTCAGCCCCAGCATTTT
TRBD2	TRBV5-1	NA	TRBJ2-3	CASRARGTSRMKGADTQYF	TGCGCCAGCAGAGCCAGGGGGACTAGCCGAATGAAAGGGGCAGATACGCAGTATTTT
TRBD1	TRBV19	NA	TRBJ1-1	CASSIGRQGTEAFF	TGTGCCAGTAGTATTGGTCGACAGGGGACTGAAGCTTTCTTT
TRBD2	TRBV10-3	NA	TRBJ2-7	CAISETTSGDEQYF	TGTGCCATCAGTGAGACGACTAGCGGGGACGAGCAGTACTTC
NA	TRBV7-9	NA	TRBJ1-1	CASSLGGGGWVAFF	TGTGCCAGCAGCTTAGGGGGAGGCGGATGGGTAGCTTTCTTT
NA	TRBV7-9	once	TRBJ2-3	CASSFETGTQYF	TGTGCCAGCAGCTTTGAAACCGGTACGCAGTATTTT
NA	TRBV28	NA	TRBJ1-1	CASSLVWGITEAFF	TGTGCCAGCAGTTTAGTATGGGGGATCACTGAAGCTTTCTTT
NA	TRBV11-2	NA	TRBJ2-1	CASSSGLGQFF	TGTGCCAGCAGCTCGGGACTTGGGCAGTTCTTC
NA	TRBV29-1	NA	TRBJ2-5	CSVAFTGGPETQYF	TGCAGCGTTGCCTTTACCGGGGGCCCAGAGACCCAGTACTTC
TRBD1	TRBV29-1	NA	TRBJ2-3	CSVAHRGRSTDTQYF	TGCAGCGTGGCCCACAGGGGCCGTAGCACAGATACGCAGTATTTT
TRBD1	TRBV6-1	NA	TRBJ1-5	CASSKQGAYQPQHF	TGTGCCAGCAGCAAACAGGGGGCTTATCAGCCCCAGCATTTT
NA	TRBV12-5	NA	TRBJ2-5	CASGLVGNAGLTQYF	TGTGCTAGTGGTTTGGTAGGGAATGCAGGGCTGACCCAGTACTTC
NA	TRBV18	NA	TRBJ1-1	CASSRTQNTEAFF	TGTGCCAGCTCGAGGACCCAGAACACTGAAGCTTTCTTT